This TCR beta chain was documented in a study of resident and recirculating memory T cells in vitiligo. Overall study context: Epidermis came from shave biopsies of lesional and nonlesional sites, plus PBMCs.

Germline V gene lookup returns CDR1 MNHEY and CDR2 SVGAGI. The CDR3 is 12 amino acids. Clones were sequenced by immunoSEQ multiplex PCR, and TCRdb holds only the in-frame ones, with some missing. This table has tens of thousands of clones, about nine tenths appearing once. Confetti depigmentation, marking active vitiligo, was absent in these patients. The TCR sequence derives from a male donor with vitiligo. Sequencing was done on a sample of blood. This chain links TRBV6-5 with TRBJ1-1; TRBD1 matches at 9 bases. The CDR3 is CITGGRATEAFF. The CDR3 bases are TGTATAACAGGGGGCCGTGCCACTGAAGCTTTCTTT.